This entry features one TCR beta chain sequence. Antigen specificity is unknown. This entry comes from a study of long-term antiretroviral therapy in people with HIV. Whole-study results and caveats: Among HIV repertoires, CDR3 length ranges were narrower than those of controls. Dominating the repertoire at all time points were the clones that expanded before ART.

The authors ran the immunoSEQ assay, v3.0, at survey level. Using immunoSEQ multiplex PCR, the repertoire was profiled, and TCRdb retains in-frame clones only, with some absent. The table includes 20,000 to 30,000 clones, 84% detected once. This CDR3 comprises 14 residues. V lost 6 bases, J lost 4 bases, and 6 bases stayed unmatched. CDR1 is SGHDT and CDR2 is YYEEEE in the germline V gene. The chain is built from TRBV5-6 and TRBJ2-3; TRBD2 agrees at 9 bases. The TCR comes from a man aged 45-65 years with HIV. The sequencing here drew on unsorted PBMCs, taken 3 years after starting antiretroviral therapy. In DNA, the CDR3 is TGTGCCAGCACCTTACTAGCGGGCGCAGATACGCAGTATTTT. Encoded protein: CASTLLAGADTQYF.